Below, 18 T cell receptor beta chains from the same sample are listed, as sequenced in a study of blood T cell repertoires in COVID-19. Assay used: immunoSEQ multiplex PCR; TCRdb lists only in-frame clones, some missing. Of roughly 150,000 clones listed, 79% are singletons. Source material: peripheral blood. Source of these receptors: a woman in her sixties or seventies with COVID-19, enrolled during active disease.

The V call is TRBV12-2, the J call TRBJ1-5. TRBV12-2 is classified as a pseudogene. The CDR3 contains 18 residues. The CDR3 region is CASRLAPGRGASGQPQHF. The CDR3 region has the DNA TGTGCAAGTCGCTTAGCTCCCGGACGGGGGGCTTCGGGTCAGCCCCAGCATTTT.

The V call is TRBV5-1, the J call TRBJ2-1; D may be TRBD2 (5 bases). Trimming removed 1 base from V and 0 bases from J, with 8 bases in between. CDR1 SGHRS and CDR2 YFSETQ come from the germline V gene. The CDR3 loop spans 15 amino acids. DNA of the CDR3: TGCGCCAGCAGCTTGACTAGTCCCTCCTACAATGAGCAGTTCTTC. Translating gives CASSLTSPSYNEQFF.

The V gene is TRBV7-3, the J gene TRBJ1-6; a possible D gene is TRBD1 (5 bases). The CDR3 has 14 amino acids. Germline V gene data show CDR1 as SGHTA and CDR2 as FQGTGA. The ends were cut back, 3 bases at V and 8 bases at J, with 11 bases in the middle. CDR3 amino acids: CASSFVGGDSPLHF. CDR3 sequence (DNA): TGTGCCAGCAGCTTTGTGGGAGGGGATTCACCCCTCCACTTT.

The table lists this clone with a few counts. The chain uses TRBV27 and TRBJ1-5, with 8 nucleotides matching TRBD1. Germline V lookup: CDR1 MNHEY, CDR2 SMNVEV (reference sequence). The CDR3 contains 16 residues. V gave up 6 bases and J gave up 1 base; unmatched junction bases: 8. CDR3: CASRSLRGPSNQPQHF. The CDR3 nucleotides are TGTGCCAGCAGAAGTCTCAGGGGGCCCAGCAATCAGCCCCAGCATTTT.

The CDR3 loop is CASSPERGEQYV. The CDR3 DNA is TGTGCCAGCAGCCCCGAGCGGGGGGAGCAGTACGTC. J is TRBJ2-7 and V is TRBV28, with 8 nucleotides matching TRBD2. V dropped 6 bases and J dropped 7; count of bases not matched to a gene: 5. Germline values: CDR1 MDHEN, CDR2 SYDVKM. This CDR3 contains 12 residues.

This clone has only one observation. CDR3 sequence reads: CASSSTGDWGQPQHF. The CDR3 bases are TGTGCCAGCAGCTCAACAGGGGATTGGGGACAGCCCCAGCATTTT. The J gene is TRBJ1-5, the V gene TRBV9; 7 bases are shared with TRBD1. CDR3 size: 15 residues. Germline V gene lookup returns CDR1 SGDLS and CDR2 YYNGEE. V lost 4 bases and J lost 7; bases outside the gene matches: 11. The full variable domain, its missing parts supplied by reference TRBV9 and TRBJ1-5, is DSGVTQTPKHLITATGQRVTLRCSPRSGDLSVYWYQQSLDQGLQFLIQYYNGEERAKGNILERFSAQQFPDLHSELNLSSLELGDSALYFCASSSTGDWGQPQHFGDGTRLSIL.

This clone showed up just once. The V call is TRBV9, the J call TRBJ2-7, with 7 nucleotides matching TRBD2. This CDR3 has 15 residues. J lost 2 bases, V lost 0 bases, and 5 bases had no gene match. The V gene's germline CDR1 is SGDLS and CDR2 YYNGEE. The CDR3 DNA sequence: TGTGCCAGCAGCGTAGATGGGGGGGTCGCCTACGAGCAGTACTTC. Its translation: CASSVDGGVAYEQYF.

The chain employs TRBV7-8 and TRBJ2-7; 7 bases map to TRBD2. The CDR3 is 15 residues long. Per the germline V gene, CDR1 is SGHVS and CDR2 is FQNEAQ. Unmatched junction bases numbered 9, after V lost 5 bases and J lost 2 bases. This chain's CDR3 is CASSPGRVGPYEQYV. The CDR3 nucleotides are TGTGCCAGCAGCCCAGGGAGGGTCGGACCCTACGAGCAGTACGTC.

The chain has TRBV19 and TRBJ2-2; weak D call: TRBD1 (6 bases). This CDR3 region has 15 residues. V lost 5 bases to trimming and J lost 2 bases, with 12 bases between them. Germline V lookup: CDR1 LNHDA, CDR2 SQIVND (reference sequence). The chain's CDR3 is CASSVTGINTGELFF. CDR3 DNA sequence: TGTGCCAGTAGTGTAACAGGGATTAACACCGGGGAGCTGTTTTTT.

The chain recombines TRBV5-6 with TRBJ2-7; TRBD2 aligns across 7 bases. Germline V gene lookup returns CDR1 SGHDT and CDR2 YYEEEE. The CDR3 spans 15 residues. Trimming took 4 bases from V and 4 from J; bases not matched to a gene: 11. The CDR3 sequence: CASSRGGGPNYEQYV. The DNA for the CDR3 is TGTGCCAGCAGCCGCGGGGGAGGCCCTAATTACGAGCAGTACGTC.

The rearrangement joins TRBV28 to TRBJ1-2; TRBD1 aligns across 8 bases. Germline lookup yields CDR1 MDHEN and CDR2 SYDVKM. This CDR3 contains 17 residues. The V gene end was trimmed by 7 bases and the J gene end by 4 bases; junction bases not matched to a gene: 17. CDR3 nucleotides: TGTGCCAGCACCCCGCGGACAGGGACCGCCTGGGGCTATGGCTACACCTTC. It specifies CASTPRTGTAWGYGYTF.

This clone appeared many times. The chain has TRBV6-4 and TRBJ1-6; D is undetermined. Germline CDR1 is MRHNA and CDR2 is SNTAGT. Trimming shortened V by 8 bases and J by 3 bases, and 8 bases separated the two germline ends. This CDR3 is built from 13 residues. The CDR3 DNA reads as TGTGCCAGCCGACTAGACTATAATTCACCCCTCCACTTT. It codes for CASRLDYNSPLHF.

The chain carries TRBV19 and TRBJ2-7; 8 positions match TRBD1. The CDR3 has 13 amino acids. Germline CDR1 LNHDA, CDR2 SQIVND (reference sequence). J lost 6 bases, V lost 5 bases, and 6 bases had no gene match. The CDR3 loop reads CASSLRQGFEQYF. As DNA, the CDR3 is TGTGCCAGTAGTCTTAGACAGGGGTTCGAGCAGTACTTC.

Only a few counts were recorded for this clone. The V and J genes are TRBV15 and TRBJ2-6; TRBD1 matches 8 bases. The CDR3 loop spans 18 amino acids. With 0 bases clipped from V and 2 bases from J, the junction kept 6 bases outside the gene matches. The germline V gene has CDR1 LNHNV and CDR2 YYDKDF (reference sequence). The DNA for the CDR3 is TGTGCCACCAGCAGAGATGGACAGGGTTTCACTGGGGCCAACGTCCTGACTTTC. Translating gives CATSRDGQGFTGANVLTF.

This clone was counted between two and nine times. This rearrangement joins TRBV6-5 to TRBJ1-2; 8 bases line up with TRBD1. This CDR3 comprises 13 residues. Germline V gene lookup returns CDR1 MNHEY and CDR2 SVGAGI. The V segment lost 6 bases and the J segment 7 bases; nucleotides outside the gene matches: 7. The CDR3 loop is CASSRTGGSGYTF. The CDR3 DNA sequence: TGTGCCAGCAGCCGTACAGGGGGAAGTGGCTACACCTTC.

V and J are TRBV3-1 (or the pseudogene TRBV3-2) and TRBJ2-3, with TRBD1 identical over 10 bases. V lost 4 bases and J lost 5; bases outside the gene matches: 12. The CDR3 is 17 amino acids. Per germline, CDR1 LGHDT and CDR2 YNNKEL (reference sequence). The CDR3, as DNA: TGTGCCAGCAGCCCCAACCGACAGGGGGCCTTGGGAGATACGCAGTATTTT. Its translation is CASSPNRQGALGDTQYF.

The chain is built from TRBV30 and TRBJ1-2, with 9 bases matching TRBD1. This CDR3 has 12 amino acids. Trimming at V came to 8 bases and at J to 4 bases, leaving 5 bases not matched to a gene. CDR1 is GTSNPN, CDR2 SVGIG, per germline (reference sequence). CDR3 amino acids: CAGKTGGYGYTF. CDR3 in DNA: TGTGCCGGAAAGACAGGGGGCTATGGCTACACCTTC.

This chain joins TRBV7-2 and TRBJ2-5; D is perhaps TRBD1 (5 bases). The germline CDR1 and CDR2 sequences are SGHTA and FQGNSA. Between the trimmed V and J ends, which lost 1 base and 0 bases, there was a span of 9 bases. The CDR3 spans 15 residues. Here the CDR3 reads CASSLVRGNQETQYF. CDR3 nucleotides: TGTGCCAGCAGCTTAGTTAGGGGTAACCAAGAGACCCAGTACTTC.